The clone carrying this T cell receptor (beta chain) was detected only a few times. TCRdb's table, derived via immunoSEQ multiplex PCR, lists solely in-frame clones and lacks some. The sample contains 75,000 to 95,000 clones, 85% of which appear only once. This record belongs to a study of blood T cell repertoires in COVID-19. For the study at large: Material from acute and convalescent COVID-19 was sourced from the United States, Italy and Spain. T cells, B-cell-depleted T cells, or PBMCs provided the cDNA or gDNA that served as material.

The CDR3 length is 18 residues. V shed 6 bases and J 4 bases; nucleotides not matched to a gene: 20. CDR1 and CDR2 (germline): MNHEY, SMNVEV (reference sequence). This clonotype was obtained from a middle-aged man with acute or convalescent COVID-19. The sequencing input was peripheral blood. The rearrangement joins TRBV27 to TRBJ2-5; 7 bases agree with TRBD2. The CDR3 sequence is CASSPSSSGPLKGETQYF. The CDR3 DNA reads TGTGCCAGCAGCCCAAGCTCTAGCGGACCCCTAAAAGGAGAGACCCAGTACTTC.